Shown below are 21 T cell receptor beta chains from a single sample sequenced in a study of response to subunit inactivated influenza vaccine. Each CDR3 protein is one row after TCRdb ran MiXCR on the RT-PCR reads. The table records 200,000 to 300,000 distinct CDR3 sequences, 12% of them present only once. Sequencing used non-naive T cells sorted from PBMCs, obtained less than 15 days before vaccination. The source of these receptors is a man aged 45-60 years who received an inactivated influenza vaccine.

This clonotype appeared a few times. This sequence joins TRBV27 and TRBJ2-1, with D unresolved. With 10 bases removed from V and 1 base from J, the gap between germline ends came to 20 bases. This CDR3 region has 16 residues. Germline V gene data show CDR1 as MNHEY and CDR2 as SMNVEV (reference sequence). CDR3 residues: CATSPSWYISYNEQFF. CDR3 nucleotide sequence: TGTGCCACCTCTCCTAGTTGGTATATATCCTACAATGAGCAGTTCTTC.

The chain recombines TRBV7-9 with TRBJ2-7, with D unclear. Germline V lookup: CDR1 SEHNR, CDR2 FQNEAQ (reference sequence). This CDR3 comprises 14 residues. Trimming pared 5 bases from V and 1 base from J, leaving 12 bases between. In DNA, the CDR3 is TGTGCCAGCAGCCCACGGTCTGAGTCCTACGAGCAGTACTTC. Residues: CASSPRSESYEQYF.

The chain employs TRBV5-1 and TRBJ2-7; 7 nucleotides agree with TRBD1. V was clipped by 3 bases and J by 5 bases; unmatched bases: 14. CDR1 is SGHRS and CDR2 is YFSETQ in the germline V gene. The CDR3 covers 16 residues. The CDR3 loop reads CASSSPEKGATHEQYF. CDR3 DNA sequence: TGCGCCAGCAGCTCCCCGGAGAAGGGGGCAACCCACGAGCAGTACTTC.

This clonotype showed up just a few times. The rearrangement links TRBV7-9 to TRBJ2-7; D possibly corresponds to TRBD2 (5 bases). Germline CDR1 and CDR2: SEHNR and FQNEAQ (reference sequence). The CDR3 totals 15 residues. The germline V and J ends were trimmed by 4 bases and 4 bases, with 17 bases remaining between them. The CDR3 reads CASSSSGEGSYEQYF. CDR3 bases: TGTGCCAGCAGCTCGTCCGGGGAAGGGAGTTACGAGCAGTACTTC.

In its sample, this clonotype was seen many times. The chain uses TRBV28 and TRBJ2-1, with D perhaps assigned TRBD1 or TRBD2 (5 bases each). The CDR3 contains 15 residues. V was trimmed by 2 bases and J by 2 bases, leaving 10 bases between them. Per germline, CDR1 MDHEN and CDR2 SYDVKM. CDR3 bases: TGTGCCAGCAGTTTAACCGGGACGACCTACAATGAGCAGTTCTTC. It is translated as CASSLTGTTYNEQFF.

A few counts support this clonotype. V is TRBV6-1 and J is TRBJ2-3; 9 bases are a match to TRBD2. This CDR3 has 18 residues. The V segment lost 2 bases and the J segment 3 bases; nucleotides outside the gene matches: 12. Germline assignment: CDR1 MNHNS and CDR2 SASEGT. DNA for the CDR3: TGTGCCAGCAGTGAATGGGGCGGGAGGGCCAATAATACAGATACGCAGTATTTT. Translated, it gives CASSEWGGRANNTDTQYF.

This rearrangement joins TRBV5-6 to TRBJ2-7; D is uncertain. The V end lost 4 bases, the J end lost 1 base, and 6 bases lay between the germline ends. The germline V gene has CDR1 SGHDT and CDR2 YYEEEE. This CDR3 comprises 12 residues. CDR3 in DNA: TGTGCCAGCAGCCGCTTATCCTACGAGCAGTACTTC. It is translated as CASSRLSYEQYF.

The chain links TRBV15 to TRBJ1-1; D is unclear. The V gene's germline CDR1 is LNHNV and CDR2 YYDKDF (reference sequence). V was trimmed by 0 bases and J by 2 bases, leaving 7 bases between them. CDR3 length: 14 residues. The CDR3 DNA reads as TGTGCCACCAGCAGAGAGGTTTCAAACACTGAAGCTTTCTTT. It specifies CATSREVSNTEAFF. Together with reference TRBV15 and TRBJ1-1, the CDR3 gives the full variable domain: DAMVIQNPRYQVTQFGKPVTLSCSQTLNHNVMYWYQQKSSQAPKLLFHYYDKDFNNEADTPDNFQSRRPNTSFCFLDIRSPGLGDTAMYLCATSREVSNTEAFFGQGTRLTVV.

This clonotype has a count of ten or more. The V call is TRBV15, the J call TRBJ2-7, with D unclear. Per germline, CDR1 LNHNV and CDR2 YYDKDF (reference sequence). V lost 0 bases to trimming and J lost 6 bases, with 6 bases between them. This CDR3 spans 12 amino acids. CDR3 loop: CATSRDLGEQYF. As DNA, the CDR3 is TGTGCCACCAGCAGAGATCTGGGCGAGCAGTACTTC.

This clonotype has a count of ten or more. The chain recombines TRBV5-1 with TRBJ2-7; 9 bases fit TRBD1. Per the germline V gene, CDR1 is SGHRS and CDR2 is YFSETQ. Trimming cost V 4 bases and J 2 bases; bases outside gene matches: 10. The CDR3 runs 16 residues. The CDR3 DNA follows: TGCGCCAGCAGCCCCCAGGGGACAGGGTCGACCTACGAGCAGTACTTC. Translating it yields CASSPQGTGSTYEQYF.

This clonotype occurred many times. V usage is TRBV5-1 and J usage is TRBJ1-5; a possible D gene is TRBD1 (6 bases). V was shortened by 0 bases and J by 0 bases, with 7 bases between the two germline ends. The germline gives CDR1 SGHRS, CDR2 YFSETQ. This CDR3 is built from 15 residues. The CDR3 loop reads CASSLEGDSNQPQHF. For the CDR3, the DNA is TGCGCCAGCAGCTTGGAGGGGGATAGCAATCAGCCCCAGCATTTT.

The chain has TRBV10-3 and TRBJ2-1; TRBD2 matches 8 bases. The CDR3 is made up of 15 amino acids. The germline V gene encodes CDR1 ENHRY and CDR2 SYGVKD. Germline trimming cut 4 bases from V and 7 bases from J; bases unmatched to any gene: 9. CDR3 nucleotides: TGTGCCATCAGTGCGGGGGGGAGCAGGGGTAATGAGCAGTTCTTC. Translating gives CAISAGGSRGNEQFF.

CDR3 in DNA: TGTGCCAGCAGCTCGGGCAACATTCAGTACTTC. It yields the protein CASSSGNIQYF. The rearrangement uses TRBV7-9 and TRBJ2-4; no clear D. The V gene lost 4 bases and the J gene lost 7 bases, with 5 bases spanning the gap. The germline V gene encodes CDR1 SEHNR and CDR2 FQNEAQ (reference sequence). The CDR3 sequence is 11 residues long. Using reference TRBV7-9 and TRBJ2-4 for the parts outside the CDR3, the full variable domain is DTGVSQNPRHKITKRGQNVTFRCDPISEHNRLYWYRQTLGQGPEFLTYFQNEAQLEKSRLLSDRFSAERPKGSFSTLEIQRTEQGDSAMYLCASSSGNIQYFGAGTRLSVL.

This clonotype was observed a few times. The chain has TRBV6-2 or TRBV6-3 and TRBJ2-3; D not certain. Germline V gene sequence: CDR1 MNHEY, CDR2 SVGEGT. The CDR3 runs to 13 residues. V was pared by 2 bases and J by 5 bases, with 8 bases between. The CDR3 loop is CASSYRARDTQYF. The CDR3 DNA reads TGTGCCAGCAGTTACAGGGCGAGAGATACGCAGTATTTT.

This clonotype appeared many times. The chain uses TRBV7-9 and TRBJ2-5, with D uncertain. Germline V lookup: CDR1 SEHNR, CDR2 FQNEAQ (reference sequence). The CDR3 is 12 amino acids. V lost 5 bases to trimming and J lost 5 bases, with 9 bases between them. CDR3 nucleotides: TGTGCCAGCAGCGGTGGTGGGGAGACCCAGTACTTC. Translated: CASSGGGETQYF.

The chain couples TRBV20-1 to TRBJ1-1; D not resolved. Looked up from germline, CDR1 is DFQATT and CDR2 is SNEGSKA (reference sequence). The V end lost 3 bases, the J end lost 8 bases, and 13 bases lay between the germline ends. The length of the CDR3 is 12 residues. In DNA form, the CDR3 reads TGCAGTGCTAGGCCCAGGTCAGCCGAAGCTTTCTTT. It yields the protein CSARPRSAEAFF.

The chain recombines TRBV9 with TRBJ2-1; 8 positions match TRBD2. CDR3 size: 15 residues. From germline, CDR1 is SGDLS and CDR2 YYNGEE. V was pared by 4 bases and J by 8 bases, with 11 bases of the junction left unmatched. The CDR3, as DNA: TGTGCCAGCAGCATGATAGCGGGGAGGTGGGATGAGCAGTTCTTC. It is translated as CASSMIAGRWDEQFF.

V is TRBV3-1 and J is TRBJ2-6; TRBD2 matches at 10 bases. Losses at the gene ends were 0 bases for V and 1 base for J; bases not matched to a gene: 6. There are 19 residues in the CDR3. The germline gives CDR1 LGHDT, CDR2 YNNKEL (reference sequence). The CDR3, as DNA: TGTGCCAGCAGCCAAGATGGGGCTAGCGGGAGTTCTGGGGCCAACGTCCTGACTTTC. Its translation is CASSQDGASGSSGANVLTF.

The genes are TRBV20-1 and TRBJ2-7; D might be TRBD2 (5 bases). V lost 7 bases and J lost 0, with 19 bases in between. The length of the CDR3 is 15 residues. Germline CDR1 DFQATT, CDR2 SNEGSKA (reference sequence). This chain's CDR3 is CSVGEPSGSSYEQYF. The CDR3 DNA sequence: TGCAGTGTTGGAGAGCCAAGCGGCAGCTCCTACGAGCAGTACTTC.

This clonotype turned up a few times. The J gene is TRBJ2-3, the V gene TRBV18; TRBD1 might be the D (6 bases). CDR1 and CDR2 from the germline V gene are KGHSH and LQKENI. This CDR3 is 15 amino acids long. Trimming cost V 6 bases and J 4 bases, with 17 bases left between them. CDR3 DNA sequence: TGTGCCAGCTCTTCAACAGGGATGGGCGCAGATACGCAGTATTTT. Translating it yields CASSSTGMGADTQYF.

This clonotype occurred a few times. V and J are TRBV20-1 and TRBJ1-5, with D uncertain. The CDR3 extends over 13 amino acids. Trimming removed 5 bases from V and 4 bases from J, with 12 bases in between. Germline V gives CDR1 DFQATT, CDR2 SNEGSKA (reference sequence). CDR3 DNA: TGCAGTGCTGTCGACGGCCAGAATCAGCCCCAGCATTTT. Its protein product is CSAVDGQNQPQHF.